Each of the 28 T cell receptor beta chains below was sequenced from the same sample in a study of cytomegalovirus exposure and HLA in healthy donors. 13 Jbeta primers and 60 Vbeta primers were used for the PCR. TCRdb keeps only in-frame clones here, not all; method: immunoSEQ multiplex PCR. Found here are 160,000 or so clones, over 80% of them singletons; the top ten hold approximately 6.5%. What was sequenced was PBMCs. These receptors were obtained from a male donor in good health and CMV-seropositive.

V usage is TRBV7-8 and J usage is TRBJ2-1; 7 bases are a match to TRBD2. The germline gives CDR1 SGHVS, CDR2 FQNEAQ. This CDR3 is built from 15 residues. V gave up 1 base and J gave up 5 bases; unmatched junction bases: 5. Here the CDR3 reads CASSLVLAVNNEQFF. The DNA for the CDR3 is TGTGCCAGCAGCTTAGTCCTAGCGGTTAACAATGAGCAGTTCTTC.

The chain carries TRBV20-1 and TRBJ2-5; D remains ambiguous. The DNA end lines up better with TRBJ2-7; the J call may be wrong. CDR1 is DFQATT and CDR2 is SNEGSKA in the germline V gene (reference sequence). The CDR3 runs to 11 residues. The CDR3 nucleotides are TGCAGTGCTAGAGCACGGTACGAGCAGTACTTC. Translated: CSARARYEQYF.

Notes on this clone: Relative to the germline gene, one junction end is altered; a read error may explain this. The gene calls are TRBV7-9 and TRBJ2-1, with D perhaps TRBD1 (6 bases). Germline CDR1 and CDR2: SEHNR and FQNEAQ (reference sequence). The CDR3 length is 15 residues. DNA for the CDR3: TGTTCCAGCAGCCATTCCACAGGGTGGATCAATGAGCAGTTCTTC. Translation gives CSSSHSTGWINEQFF. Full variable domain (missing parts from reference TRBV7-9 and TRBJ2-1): DTGVSQNPRHKITKRGQNVTFRCDPISEHNRLYWYRQTLGQGPEFLTYFQNEAQLEKSRLLSDRFSAERPKGSFSTLEIQRTEQGDSAMYLCSSSHSTGWINEQFFGPGTRLTVL.

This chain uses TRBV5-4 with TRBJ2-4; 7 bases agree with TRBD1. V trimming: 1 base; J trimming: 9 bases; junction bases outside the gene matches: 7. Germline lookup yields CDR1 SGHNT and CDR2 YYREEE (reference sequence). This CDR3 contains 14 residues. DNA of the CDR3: TGTGCCAGCAGCTTGACAGGGGCTGGAACCATTCAGTACTTC. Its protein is CASSLTGAGTIQYF.

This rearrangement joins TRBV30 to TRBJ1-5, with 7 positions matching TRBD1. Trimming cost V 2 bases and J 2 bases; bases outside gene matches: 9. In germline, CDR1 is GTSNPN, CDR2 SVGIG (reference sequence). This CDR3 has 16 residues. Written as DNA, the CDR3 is TGTGCCTGGAGTAACCTACAGGGGTCCGGCAATCAGCCCCAGCATTTT. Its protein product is CAWSNLQGSGNQPQHF. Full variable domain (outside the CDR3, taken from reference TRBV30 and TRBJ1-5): SQTIHQWPATLVQPVGSPLSLECTVEGTSNPNLYWYRQAAGRGLQLLFYSVGIGQISSEVPQNLSASRPQDRQFILSSKKLLLSDSGFYLCAWSNLQGSGNQPQHFGDGTRLSIL.

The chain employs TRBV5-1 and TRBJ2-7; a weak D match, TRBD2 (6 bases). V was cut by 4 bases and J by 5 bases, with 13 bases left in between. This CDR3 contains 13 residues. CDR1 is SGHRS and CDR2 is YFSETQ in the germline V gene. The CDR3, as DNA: TGCGCCAGCAGCCCCTGGGCGGGGAACGAGCAGTACTTC. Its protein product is CASSPWAGNEQYF.

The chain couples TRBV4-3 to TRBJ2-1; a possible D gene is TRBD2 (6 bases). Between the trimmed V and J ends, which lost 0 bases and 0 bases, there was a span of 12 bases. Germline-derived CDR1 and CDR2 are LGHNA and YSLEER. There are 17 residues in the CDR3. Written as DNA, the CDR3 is TGCGCCAGCAGCCAAGATCCCGCGGGGAGCTCCTACAATGAGCAGTTCTTC. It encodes CASSQDPAGSSYNEQFF.

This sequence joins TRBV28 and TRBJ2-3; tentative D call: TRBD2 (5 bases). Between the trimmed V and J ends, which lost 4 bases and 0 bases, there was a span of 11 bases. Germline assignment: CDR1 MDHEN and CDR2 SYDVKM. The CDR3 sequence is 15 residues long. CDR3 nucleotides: TGTGCCAGCAGTTATGACCGGGAAAGCACAGATACGCAGTATTTT. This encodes CASSYDRESTDTQYF.

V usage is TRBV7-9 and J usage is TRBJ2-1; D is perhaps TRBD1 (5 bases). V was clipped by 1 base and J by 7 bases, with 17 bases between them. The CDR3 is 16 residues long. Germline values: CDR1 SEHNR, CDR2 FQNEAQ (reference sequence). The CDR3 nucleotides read TGTGCCAGCAGCTTAGGCATTGACCCAGGGCAAAATGAGCAGTTCTTC. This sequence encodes CASSLGIDPGQNEQFF.

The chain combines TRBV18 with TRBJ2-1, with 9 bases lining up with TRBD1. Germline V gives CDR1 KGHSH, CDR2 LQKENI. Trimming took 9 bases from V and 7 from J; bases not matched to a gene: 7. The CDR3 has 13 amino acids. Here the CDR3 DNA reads TGTGCCAGTTACACCGGGACAGGGAATGAGCAGTTCTTC. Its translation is CASYTGTGNEQFF.

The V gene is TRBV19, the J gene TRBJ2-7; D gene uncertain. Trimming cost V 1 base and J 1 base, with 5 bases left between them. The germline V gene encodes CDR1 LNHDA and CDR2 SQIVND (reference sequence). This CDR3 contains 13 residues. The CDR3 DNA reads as TGTGCCAGTAGTATAGGGCAGTCCTACGAGCAGTACTTC. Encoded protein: CASSIGQSYEQYF.

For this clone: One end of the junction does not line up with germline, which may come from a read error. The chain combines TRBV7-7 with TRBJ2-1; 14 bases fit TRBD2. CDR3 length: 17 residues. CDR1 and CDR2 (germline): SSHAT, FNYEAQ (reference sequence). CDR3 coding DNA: TGTGCTAGCAGCTTAGGAGGTGGGACTAGCGGGAGAAATGAGCAGTTCTTC. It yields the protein CASSLGGGTSGRNEQFF.

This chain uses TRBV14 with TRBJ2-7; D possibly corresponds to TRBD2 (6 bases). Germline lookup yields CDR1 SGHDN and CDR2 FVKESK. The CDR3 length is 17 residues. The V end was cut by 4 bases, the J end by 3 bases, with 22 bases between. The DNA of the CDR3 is TGTGCCAGCAGCCCCTCCTCTCCGGGACTCGCTAACTACGAGCAGTACTTC. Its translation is CASSPSSPGLANYEQYF.

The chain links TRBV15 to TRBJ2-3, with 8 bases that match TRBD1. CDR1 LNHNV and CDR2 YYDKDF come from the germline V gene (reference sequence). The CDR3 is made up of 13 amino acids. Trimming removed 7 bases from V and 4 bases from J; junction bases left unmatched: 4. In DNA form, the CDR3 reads TGTGCCACCAACTTACAGGGGGCAGATACGCAGTATTTT. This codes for CATNLQGADTQYF.

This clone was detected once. The CDR3 reads CASSKPADSNEKLFF. The CDR3, as DNA: TGTGCCAGCAGCAAACCTGCGGATTCAAATGAAAAACTGTTTTTT. The chain carries TRBV21-1 and TRBJ1-4. TRBV21-1 has pseudogene status. The CDR3 is made up of 15 amino acids.

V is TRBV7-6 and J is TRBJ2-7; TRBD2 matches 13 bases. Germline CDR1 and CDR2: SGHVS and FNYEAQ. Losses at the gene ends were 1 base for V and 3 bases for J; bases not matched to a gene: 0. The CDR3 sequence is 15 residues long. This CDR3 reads CASSLGTSGSYEQYF. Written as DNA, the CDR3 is TGTGCCAGCAGCTTAGGGACTAGCGGGAGCTACGAGCAGTACTTC.

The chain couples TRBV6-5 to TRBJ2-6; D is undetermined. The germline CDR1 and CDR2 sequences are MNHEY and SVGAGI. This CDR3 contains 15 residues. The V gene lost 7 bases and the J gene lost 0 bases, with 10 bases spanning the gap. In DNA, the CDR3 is TGTGCCAGCAAGAGCGCTAGCTCTGGGGCCAACGTCCTGACTTTC. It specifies CASKSASSGANVLTF.

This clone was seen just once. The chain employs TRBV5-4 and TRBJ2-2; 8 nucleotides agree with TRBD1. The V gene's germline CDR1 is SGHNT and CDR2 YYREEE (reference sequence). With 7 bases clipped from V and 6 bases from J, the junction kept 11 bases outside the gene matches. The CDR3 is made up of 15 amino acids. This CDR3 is CASGQGAPGPGELFF. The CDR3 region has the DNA TGTGCCAGCGGGCAGGGGGCTCCGGGGCCCGGGGAGCTGTTTTTT.

As DNA, the CDR3 is TGTGCCAGCAGCGAGAGGGACTACTCCTACGAGCAGTACTTC. It translates to CASSERDYSYEQYF. This chain connects TRBV9 to TRBJ2-7; 7 bases are shared with TRBD2. Trimming cost V 3 bases and J 0 bases; bases outside gene matches: 3. Germline V gene lookup returns CDR1 SGDLS and CDR2 YYNGEE. This CDR3 has 14 residues.

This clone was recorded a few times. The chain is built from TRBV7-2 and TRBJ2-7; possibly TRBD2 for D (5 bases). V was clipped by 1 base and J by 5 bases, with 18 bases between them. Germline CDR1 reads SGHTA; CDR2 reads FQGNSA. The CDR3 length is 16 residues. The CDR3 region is CASSLVARATYDEQYF. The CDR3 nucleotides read TGTGCCAGCAGCTTAGTCGCGCGGGCAACCTATGACGAGCAGTACTTC.

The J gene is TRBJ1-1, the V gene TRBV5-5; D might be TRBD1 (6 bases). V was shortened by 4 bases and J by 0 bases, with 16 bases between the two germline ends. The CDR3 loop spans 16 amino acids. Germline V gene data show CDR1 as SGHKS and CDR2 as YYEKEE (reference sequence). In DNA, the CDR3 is TGTGCCAGCAGCGCTGCCCTGGGGGCTCTGAACACTGAAGCTTTCTTT. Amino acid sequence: CASSAALGALNTEAFF.

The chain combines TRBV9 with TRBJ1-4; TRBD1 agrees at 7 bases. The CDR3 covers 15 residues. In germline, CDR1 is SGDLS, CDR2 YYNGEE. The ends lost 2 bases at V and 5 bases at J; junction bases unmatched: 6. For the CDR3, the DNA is TGTGCCAGCAGCGTGGAGGGACAGCAAAATGAAAAACTGTTTTTT. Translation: CASSVEGQQNEKLFF. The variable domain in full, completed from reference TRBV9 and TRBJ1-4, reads DSGVTQTPKHLITATGQRVTLRCSPRSGDLSVYWYQQSLDQGLQFLIQYYNGEERAKGNILERFSAQQFPDLHSELNLSSLELGDSALYFCASSVEGQQNEKLFFGSGTQLSVL.

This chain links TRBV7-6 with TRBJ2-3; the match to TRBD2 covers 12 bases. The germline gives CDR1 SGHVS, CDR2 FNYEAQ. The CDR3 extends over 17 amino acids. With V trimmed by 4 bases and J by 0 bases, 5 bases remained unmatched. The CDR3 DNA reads TGTGCCAGCAGCTACTGGACTAGCGGGGATAGCACAGATACGCAGTATTTT. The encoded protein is CASSYWTSGDSTDTQYF.

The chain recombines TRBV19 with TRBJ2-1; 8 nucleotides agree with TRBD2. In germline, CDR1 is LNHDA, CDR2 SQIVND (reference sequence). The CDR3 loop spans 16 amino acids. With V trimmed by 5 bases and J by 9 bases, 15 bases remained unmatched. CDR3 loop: CASSVKTGLVGGEQFF. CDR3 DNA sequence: TGTGCCAGTAGTGTAAAAACGGGACTAGTCGGCGGTGAGCAGTTCTTC.

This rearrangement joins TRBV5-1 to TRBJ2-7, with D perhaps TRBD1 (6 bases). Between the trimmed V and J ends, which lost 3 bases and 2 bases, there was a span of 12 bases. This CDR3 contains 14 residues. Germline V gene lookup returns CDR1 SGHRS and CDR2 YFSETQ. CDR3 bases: TGCGCCAGCAGCTCCCCAGGGGAAACCTACGAGCAGTACTTC. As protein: CASSSPGETYEQYF.

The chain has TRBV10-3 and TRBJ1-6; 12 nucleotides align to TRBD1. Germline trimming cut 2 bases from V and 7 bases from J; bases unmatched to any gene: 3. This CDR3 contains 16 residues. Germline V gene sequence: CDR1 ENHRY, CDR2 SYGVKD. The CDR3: CAISERGTGGNSPLHF. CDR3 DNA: TGTGCCATCAGTGAGCGTGGGACAGGGGGCAATTCACCCCTCCACTTT.

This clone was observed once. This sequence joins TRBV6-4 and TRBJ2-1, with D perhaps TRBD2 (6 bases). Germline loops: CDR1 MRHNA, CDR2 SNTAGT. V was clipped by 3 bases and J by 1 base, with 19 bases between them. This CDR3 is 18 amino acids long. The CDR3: CASSDRWRVASSYNEQFF. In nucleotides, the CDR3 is TGTGCCAGCAGTGATAGGTGGAGGGTAGCGAGTTCCTACAATGAGCAGTTCTTC.

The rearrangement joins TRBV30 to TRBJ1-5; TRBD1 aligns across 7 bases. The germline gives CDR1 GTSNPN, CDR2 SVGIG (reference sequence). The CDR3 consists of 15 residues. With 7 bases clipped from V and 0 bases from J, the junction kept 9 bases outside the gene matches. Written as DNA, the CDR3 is TGTGCCTACCAGACAGGGATACCTAGCAATCAGCCCCAGCATTTT. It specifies CAYQTGIPSNQPQHF.